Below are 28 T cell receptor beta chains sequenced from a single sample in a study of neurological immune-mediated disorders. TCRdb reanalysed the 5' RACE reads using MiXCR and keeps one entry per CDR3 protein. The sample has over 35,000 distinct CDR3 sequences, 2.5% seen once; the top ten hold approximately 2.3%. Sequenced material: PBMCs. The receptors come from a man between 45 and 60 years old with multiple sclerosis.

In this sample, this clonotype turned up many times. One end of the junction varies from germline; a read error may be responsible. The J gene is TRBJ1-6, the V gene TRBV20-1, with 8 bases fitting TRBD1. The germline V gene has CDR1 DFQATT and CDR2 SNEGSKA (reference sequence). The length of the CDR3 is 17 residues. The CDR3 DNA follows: TGCAGTGCTAGAGATATTGGCAGGGGGCACGATAATTCACCCCTCAACTTT. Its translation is CSARDIGRGHDNSPLNF.

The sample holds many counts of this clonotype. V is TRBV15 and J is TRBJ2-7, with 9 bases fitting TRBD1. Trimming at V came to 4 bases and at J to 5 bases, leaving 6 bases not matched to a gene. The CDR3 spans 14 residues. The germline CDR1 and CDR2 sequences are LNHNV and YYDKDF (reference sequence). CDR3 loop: CATSKPGQGNEQYF. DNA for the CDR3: TGTGCCACCAGCAAACCGGGACAGGGTAACGAGCAGTACTTC.

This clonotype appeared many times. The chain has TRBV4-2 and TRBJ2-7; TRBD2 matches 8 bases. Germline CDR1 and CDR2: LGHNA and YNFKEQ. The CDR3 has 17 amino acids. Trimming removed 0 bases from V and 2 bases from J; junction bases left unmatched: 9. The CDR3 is CASSQEPIARGAYEQYF. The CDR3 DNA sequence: TGTGCCAGCAGCCAAGAGCCCATAGCGCGGGGGGCCTACGAGCAGTACTTC.

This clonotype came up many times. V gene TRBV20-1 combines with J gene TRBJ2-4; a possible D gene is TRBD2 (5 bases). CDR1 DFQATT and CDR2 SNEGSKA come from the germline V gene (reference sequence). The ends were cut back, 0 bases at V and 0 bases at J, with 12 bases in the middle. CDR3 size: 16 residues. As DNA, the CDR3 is TGCAGTGCTAGAGAAACAGCGACTATAGCCAAAAACATTCAGTACTTC. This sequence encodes CSARETATIAKNIQYF.

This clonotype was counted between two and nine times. The CDR3 sequence: CSHLGAGNYGYTF. CDR3 nucleotides: TGCAGCCACTTGGGGGCAGGGAACTATGGCTACACCTTC. The chain employs TRBV20-1 and TRBJ1-2; tentative D call: TRBD1 (6 bases). From germline, CDR1 is DFQATT and CDR2 SNEGSKA (reference sequence). The CDR3 consists of 13 residues.

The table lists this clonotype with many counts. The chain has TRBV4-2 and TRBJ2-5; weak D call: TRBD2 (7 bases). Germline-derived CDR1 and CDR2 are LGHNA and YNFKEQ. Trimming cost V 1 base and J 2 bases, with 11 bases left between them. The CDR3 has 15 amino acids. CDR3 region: CASSQARGGQETQYF. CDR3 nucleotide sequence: TGTGCCAGCAGCCAAGCCAGGGGAGGGCAAGAGACCCAGTACTTC.

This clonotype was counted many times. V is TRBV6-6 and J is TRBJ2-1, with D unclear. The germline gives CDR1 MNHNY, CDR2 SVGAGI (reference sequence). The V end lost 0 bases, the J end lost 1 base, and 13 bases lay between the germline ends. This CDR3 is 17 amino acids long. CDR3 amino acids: CASSYSMSLNSYNEQFF. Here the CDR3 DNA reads TGTGCCAGCAGTTACTCGATGTCCCTGAATTCCTACAATGAGCAGTTCTTC.

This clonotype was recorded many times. As DNA, the CDR3 is TGTGCCAGCAGCTTAGCCCCCCTGACTCAAGATACGCAGTATTTT. Translating gives CASSLAPLTQDTQYF. The V call is TRBV7-9, the J call TRBJ2-3, with D hard to call. Germline assignment: CDR1 SEHNR and CDR2 FQNEAQ (reference sequence). The length of the CDR3 is 15 residues. V was shortened by 0 bases and J by 5 bases, with 12 bases between the two germline ends.

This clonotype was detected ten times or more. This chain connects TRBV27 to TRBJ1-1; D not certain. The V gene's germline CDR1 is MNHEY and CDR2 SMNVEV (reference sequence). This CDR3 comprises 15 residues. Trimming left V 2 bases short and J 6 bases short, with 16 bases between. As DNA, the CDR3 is TGTGCCAGCAGTTTAAGCACCCACGGGAGATCTGAAGCTTTCTTT. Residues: CASSLSTHGRSEAFF.

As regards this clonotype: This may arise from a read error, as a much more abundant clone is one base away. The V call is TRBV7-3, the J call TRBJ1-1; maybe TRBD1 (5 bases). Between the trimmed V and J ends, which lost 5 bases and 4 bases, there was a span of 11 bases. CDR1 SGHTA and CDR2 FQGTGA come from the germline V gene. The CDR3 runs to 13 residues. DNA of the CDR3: TGTGCCAGCAGCCCCAAGGGGCGCACTGAAGCTTTCTTT. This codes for CASSPKGRTEAFF.

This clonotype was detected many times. CDR3 coding DNA: TGTGCCAGCAGTGACAATAGCAATCAGCCCCAGCATTTT. This gives the protein CASSDNSNQPQHF. The chain recombines TRBV12-3 or TRBV12-4 with TRBJ1-5; the D is unclear. This CDR3 region has 13 residues. V dropped 5 bases and J dropped 0 bases, with 5 bases sitting between them.

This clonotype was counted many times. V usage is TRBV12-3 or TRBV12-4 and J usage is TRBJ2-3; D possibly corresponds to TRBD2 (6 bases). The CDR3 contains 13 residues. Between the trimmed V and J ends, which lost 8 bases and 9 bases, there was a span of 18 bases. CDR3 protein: CASLDGPGLTQYF. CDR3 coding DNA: TGTGCCAGCCTCGATGGCCCGGGACTCACGCAGTATTTT.

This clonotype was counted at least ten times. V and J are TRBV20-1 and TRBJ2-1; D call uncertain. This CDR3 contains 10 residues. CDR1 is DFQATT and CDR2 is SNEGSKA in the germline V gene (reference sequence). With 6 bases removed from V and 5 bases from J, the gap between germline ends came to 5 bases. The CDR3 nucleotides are TGCAGTGCGAACGACAATGAGCAGTTCTTC. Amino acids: CSANDNEQFF.

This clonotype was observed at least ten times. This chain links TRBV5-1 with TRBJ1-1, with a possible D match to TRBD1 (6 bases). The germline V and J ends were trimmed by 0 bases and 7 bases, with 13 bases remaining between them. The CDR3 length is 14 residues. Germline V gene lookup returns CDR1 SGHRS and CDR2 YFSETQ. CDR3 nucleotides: TGCGCCAGCAGCTTGGACAGGGCCTTGGGTGAAGCTTTCTTT. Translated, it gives CASSLDRALGEAFF.

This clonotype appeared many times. As DNA, the CDR3 is TGTGCCAGCAGCTTTAACGGGGGGCTATCGCAAGAGACCCAGTACTTC. This codes for CASSFNGGLSQETQYF. The chain combines TRBV7-2 with TRBJ2-5, with TRBD2 as a possible D gene (7 bases). Germline V gene data show CDR1 as SGHTA and CDR2 as FQGNSA. The CDR3 sequence is 16 residues long. V shed 3 bases and J shed 2 bases, with 16 bases lying between them.

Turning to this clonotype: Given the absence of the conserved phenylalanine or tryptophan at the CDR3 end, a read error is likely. Written as DNA, the CDR3 is TGTGCCAGCAGCCAAGATCGGGGGTCGGGAGAGACCCAGTACAAC. Its protein is CASSQDRGSGETQYN. The chain carries TRBV4-2 and TRBJ2-5; weak D call: TRBD2 (6 bases). Deletions cut 0 bases from V and 4 bases from J, with 12 bases between. Per the germline V gene, CDR1 is LGHNA and CDR2 is YNFKEQ. The length of the CDR3 is 15 residues.

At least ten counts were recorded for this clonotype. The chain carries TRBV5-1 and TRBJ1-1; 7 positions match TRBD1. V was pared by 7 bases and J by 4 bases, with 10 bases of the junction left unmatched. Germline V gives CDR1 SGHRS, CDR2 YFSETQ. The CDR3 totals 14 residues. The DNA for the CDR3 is TGCGCCAGCTCGAGGGGGCCTCAGGGCACTGAAGCTTTCTTT. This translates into CASSRGPQGTEAFF. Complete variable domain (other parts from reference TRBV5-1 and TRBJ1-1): KAGVTQTPRYLIKTRGQQVTLSCSPISGHRSVSWYQQTPGQGLQFLFEYFSETQRNKGNFPGRFSGRQFSNSRSEMNVSTLELGDSALYLCASSRGPQGTEAFFGQGTRLTVV.

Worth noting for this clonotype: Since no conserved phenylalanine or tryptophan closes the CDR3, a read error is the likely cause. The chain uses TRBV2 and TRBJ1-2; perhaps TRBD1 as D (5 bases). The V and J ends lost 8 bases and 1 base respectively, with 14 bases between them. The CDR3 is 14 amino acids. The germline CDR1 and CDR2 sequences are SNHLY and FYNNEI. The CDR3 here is CASASQGINYGYTN. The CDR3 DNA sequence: TGTGCCAGCGCGAGTCAGGGCATTAACTATGGCTACACCAAC.

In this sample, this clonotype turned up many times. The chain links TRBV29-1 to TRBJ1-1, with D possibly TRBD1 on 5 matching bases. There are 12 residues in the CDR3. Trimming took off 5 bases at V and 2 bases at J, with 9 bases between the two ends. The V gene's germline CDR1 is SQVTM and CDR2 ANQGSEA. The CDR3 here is CSVHGTNTEAFF. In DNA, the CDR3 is TGCAGCGTTCACGGGACTAACACTGAAGCTTTCTTT.

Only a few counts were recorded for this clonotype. CDR3 nucleotides: TGCAGCGTGGAACCCCAGCATTTT. Encoded protein: CSVEPQHF. This sequence joins TRBV29-1 and TRBJ1-5; D gene uncertain. This CDR3 contains 8 residues. Per the germline V gene, CDR1 is SQVTM and CDR2 is ANQGSEA. V lost 6 bases and J 10 bases, leaving 4 bases between the germline ends.

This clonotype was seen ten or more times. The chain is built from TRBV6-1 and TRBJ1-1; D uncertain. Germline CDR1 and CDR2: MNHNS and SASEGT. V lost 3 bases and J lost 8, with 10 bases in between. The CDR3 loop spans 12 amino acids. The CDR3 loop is CASSEDRTEAFF. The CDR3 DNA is TGTGCCAGCAGTGAGGACCGGACGGAAGCTTTCTTT.

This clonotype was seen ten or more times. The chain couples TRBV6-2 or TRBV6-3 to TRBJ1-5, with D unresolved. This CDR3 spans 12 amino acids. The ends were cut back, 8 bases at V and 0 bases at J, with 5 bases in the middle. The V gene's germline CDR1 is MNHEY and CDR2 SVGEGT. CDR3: CASGFSNQPQHF. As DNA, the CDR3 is TGTGCCAGCGGATTTAGCAATCAGCCCCAGCATTTT.

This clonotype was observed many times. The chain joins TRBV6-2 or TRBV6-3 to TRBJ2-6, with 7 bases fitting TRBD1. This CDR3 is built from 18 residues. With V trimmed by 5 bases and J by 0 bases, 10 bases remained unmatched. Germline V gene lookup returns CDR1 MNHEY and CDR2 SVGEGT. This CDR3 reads CASSTLTGPPSGANVLTF. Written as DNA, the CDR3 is TGTGCCAGCAGTACCCTGACAGGGCCCCCCTCTGGGGCCAACGTCCTGACTTTC.

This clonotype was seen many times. The CDR3 spells CASSFGGSGGRTEAFF. CDR3 nucleotide sequence: TGTGCCAGCAGTTTCGGTGGGTCAGGGGGCAGAACTGAAGCTTTCTTT. This sequence joins TRBV12-3 or TRBV12-4 and TRBJ1-1; 8 bases agree with TRBD1. The length of the CDR3 is 16 residues. J was trimmed by 5 bases and V by 3 bases; bases with no gene match: 11.

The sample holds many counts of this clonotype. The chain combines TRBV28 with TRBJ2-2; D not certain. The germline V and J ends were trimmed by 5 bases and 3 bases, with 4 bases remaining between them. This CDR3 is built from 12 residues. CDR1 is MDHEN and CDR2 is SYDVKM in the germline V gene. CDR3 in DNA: TGTGCCAGCAGTCCGTACACCGGGGAGCTGTTTTTT. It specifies CASSPYTGELFF.

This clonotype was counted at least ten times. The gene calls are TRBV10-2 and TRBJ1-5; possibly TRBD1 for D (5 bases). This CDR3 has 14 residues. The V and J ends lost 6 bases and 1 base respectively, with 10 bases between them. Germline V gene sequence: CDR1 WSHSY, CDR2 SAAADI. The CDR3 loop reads CASRGDLSNQPQHF. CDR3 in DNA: TGCGCCAGCAGGGGGGATTTGAGCAATCAGCCCCAGCATTTT.

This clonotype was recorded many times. The CDR3 region is CASILSGGETQYF. CDR3 in DNA: TGTGCCAGCATTCTTAGCGGGGGGGAGACCCAGTACTTC. V is TRBV28 and J is TRBJ2-5; 10 bases are shared with TRBD2. The junction had 4 bases not matched to a gene; V was cut back by 7 bases and J by 5 bases. This CDR3 region has 13 residues. Germline loops: CDR1 MDHEN, CDR2 SYDVKM.

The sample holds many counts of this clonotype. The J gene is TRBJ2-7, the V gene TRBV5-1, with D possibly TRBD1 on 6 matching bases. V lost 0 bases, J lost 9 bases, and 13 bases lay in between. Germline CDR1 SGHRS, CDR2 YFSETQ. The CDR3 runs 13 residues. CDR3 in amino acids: CASSLDRVDWQYF. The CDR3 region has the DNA TGCGCCAGCAGCTTGGACAGGGTCGATTGGCAGTACTTC.